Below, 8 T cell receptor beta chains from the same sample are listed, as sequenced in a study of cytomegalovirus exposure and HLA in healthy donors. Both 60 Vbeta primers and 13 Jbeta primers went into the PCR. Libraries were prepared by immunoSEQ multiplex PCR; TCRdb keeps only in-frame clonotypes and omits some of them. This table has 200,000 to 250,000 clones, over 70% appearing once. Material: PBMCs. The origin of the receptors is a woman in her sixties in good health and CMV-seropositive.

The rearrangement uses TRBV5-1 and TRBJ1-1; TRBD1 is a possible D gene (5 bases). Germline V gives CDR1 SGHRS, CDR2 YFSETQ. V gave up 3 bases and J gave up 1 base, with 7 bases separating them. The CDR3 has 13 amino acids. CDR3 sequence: CASSWGENTEAFF. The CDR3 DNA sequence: TGCGCCAGCAGCTGGGGGGAGAACACTGAAGCTTTCTTT.

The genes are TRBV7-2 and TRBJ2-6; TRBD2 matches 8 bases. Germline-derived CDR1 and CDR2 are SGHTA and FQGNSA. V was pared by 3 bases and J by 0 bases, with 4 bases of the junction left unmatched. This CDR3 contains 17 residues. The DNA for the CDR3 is TGTGCCAGCAGCTTCCGGGGGGGGGTCTCTGGGGCCAACGTCCTGACTTTC. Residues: CASSFRGGVSGANVLTF.

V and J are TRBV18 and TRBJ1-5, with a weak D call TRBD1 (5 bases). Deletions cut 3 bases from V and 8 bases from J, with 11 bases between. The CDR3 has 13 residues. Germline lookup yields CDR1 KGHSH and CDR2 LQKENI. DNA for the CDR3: TGTGCCAGCTCACCGACGGGGGGGGAGCCCCAGCATTTT. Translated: CASSPTGGEPQHF. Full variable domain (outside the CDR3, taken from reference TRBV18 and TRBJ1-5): NAGVMQNPRHLVRRRGQEARLRCSPMKGHSHVYWYRQLPEEGLKFMVYLQKENIIDESGMPKERFSAEFPKEGPSILRIQQVVRGDSAAYFCASSPTGGEPQHFGDGTRLSIL.

This CDR3 reads CASSLSGGLAVTGELFF. The DNA for the CDR3 is TGTGCCAGCAGTTTATCCGGGGGACTAGCGGTAACCGGGGAGCTGTTTTTT. The rearrangement joins TRBV27 to TRBJ2-2, with TRBD2 identical over 11 bases. The CDR3 has 17 residues. Looked up from germline, CDR1 is MNHEY and CDR2 is SMNVEV (reference sequence). V lost 0 bases and J lost 5; bases outside the gene matches: 5.

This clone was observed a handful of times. The CDR3 here is CASSPRDREGQPQHF. In DNA form, the CDR3 reads TGCGCCAGCAGCCCCCGGGACAGGGAAGGTCAGCCCCAGCATTTT. The genes are TRBV10-2 and TRBJ1-5, with 9 bases fitting TRBD1. The CDR3 runs to 15 residues. Germline V gives CDR1 WSHSY, CDR2 SAAADI. The V and J ends lost 6 bases and 6 bases, in that order; junction bases with no gene match: 9.

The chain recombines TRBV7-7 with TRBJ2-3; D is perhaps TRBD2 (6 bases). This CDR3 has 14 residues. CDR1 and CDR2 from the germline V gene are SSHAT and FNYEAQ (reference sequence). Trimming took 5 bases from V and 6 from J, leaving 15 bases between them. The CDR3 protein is CASSTGPSADTQYF. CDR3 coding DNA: TGTGCCAGCAGCACGGGACCTAGCGCGGATACGCAGTATTTT.

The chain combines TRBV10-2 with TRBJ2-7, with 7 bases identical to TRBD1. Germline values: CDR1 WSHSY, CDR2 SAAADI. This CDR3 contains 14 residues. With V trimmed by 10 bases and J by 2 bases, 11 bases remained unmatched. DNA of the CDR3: TGCGCCAACGCACCGGGACAGACTCCCTACGAGCAGTACTTC. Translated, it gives CANAPGQTPYEQYF.

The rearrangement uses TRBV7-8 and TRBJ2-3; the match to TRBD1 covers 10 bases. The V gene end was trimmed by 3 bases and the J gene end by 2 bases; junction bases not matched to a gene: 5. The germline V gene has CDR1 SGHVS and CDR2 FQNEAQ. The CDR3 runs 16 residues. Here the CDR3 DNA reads TGTGCCAGCAGCTTCCGGGACAGGGGATTCACAGATACGCAGTATTTT. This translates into CASSFRDRGFTDTQYF.